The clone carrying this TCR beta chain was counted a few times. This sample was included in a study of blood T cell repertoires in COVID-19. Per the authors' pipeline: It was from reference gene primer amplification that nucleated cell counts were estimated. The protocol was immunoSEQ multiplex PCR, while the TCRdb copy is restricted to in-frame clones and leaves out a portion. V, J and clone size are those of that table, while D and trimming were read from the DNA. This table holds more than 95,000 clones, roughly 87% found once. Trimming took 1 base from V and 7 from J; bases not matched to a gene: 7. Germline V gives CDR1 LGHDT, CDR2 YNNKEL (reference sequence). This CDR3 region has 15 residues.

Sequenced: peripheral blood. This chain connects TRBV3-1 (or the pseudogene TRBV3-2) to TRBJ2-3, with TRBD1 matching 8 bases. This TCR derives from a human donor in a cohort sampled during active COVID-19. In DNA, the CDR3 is TGTGCCAGCAGCCAAGCGGACAGGGTTAAGTATACGCAGTATTTT. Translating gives CASSQADRVKYTQYF.